These 29 T cell receptor beta chains originate from one sample sequenced in a study of T cell responses to AZD1222 COVID-19 vaccine. TCRdb keeps only in-frame clones here, not all; method: immunoSEQ multiplex PCR. The sample contains approximately 130,000 clones, around nine tenths of which appear only once. The specimen was peripheral blood, collected on day 0 of AZD1222 vaccination. These receptors were collected from an adult in good health.

J is TRBJ1-4 and V is TRBV7-2; D may be TRBD1 (6 bases). The V end lost 3 bases, the J end lost 16 bases, and 18 bases lay between the germline ends. Germline V gene sequence: CDR1 SGHTA, CDR2 FQGNSA. CDR3 size: 13 residues. The CDR3 reads CASSFNREGEAFF. The CDR3 bases are TGTGCCAGCAGCTTCAACAGGGAGGGGGAGGCGTTTTTT.

This clone occurred once. V is TRBV27 and J is TRBJ2-5, with D hard to call. Germline loops: CDR1 MNHEY, CDR2 SMNVEV (reference sequence). Trimming pared 4 bases from V and 0 bases from J, leaving 12 bases between. The CDR3 consists of 15 residues. DNA for the CDR3: TGTGCCAGCAGTTCTATCACTGACTACCAAGAGACCCAGTACTTC. It yields the protein CASSSITDYQETQYF.

The chain has TRBV27 and TRBJ2-7; 8 nucleotides match TRBD1. Losses at the gene ends were 1 base for V and 2 bases for J; bases not matched to a gene: 4. Germline assignment: CDR1 MNHEY and CDR2 SMNVEV (reference sequence). CDR3 length: 15 residues. The CDR3 DNA is TGTGCCAGCAGTTTATACCAGGGGGCCACCTACGAGCAGTACTTC. It yields the protein CASSLYQGATYEQYF.

The J gene is TRBJ2-7, the V gene TRBV19, with D perhaps TRBD1 (5 bases). The CDR3 runs 15 residues. V gave up 1 base and J gave up 3 bases, with 13 bases separating them. Germline V gene data show CDR1 as LNHDA and CDR2 as SQIVND (reference sequence). This CDR3 is CASSIVGAHLYEQYF. CDR3 in DNA: TGTGCCAGTAGTATAGTAGGGGCCCACCTCTACGAGCAGTACTTC.

The CDR3 DNA reads as TGTGCCAGCAGCCAAAAGGGACCCCCCAATGAGCAGTTCTTC. It specifies CASSQKGPPNEQFF. The V gene is TRBV3-1 (or the pseudogene TRBV3-2), the J gene TRBJ2-1, with D tentatively TRBD1 or TRBD2 (5 bases each). The V and J ends lost 2 bases and 6 bases respectively, with 11 bases between them. This CDR3 contains 14 residues. Germline V lookup: CDR1 LGHDT, CDR2 YNNKEL (reference sequence).

The chain links TRBV19 to TRBJ1-6, with a tentative D call TRBD1 (6 bases). Looked up from germline, CDR1 is LNHDA and CDR2 is SQIVND (reference sequence). V lost 9 bases, J lost 7 bases, and 22 bases lay in between. CDR3 length: 16 amino acids. This chain's CDR3 is CASGPQGSIRNSPLHF. CDR3 nucleotides: TGTGCCAGCGGGCCCCAGGGGAGTATTCGGAATTCACCCCTCCACTTT.

DNA for the CDR3: TGTGCCAGCAGTGAATCTCGTCCGGGACTAGCGGTTAAGGGTACGCAGTATTTT. Its protein product is CASSESRPGLAVKGTQYF. This chain connects TRBV2 to TRBJ2-3, with 11 bases matching TRBD2. The CDR3 runs 18 residues. The germline CDR1 and CDR2 sequences are SNHLY and FYNNEI. J was trimmed by 8 bases and V by 2 bases; bases with no gene match: 15.

This chain uses TRBV7-3 with TRBJ2-2; weak D call: TRBD2 (6 bases). V was shortened by 5 bases and J by 2 bases, with 12 bases between the two germline ends. Germline-derived CDR1 and CDR2 are SGHTA and FQGTGA. The CDR3 covers 15 residues. The CDR3 loop is CASSPGLLNTGELFF. The DNA of the CDR3 is TGTGCCAGCAGCCCGGGACTTCTAAACACCGGGGAGCTGTTTTTT.

The V gene is TRBV2, the J gene TRBJ2-7; 7 bases are shared with TRBD2. V lost 4 bases and J lost 1; bases outside the gene matches: 13. Germline V gene lookup returns CDR1 SNHLY and CDR2 FYNNEI. This CDR3 spans 17 amino acids. The CDR3 region has the DNA TGTGCCAGCAGTGTAATTGTCGCCGGACTAGTTTCCTACGAGCAGTACTTC. As protein: CASSVIVAGLVSYEQYF.

The CDR3 bases are TGTGCCAGTAGTATAGTAGTCTCACAGGGTATTAGCACAGATACGCAGTATTTT. This gives the protein CASSIVVSQGISTDTQYF. The V gene is TRBV19, the J gene TRBJ2-3, with D possibly matching TRBD1 (6 bases). V lost 1 base, J lost 0 bases, and 17 bases lay in between. Germline V gene data show CDR1 as LNHDA and CDR2 as SQIVND (reference sequence). This CDR3 is 18 amino acids long.

The chain couples TRBV3-1 (or the pseudogene TRBV3-2) to TRBJ2-7; 10 positions match TRBD2. The CDR3 has 14 amino acids. V lost 5 bases and J lost 2; bases outside the gene matches: 3. Germline V CDR1 and CDR2: LGHDT, YNNKEL (reference sequence). The CDR3 protein is CASSSGLAPYEQYF. The CDR3 DNA reads as TGTGCCAGCAGCTCGGGACTAGCGCCCTACGAGCAGTACTTC.

The rearrangement uses TRBV5-8 and TRBJ1-5; D uncertain. Deletions cut 0 bases from V and 4 bases from J, with 11 bases between. CDR1 and CDR2 from the germline V gene are SGHTS and YDEGEE. The CDR3 covers 15 residues. CDR3 sequence reads: CASSLDLGGNQPQHF. In nucleotides, the CDR3 is TGTGCCAGCAGCTTGGACCTTGGCGGTAATCAGCCCCAGCATTTT.

V usage is TRBV4-2 and J usage is TRBJ1-6, with TRBD1 matching over 10 bases. Looked up from germline, CDR1 is LGHNA and CDR2 is YNFKEQ. The ends lost 0 bases at V and 8 bases at J; junction bases unmatched: 1. The CDR3 covers 15 residues. CDR3 DNA sequence: TGTGCCAGCAGCCAAGATGGGACAGGGGATTCACCCCTCCACTTT. Translation gives CASSQDGTGDSPLHF.

J is TRBJ1-1 and V is TRBV23-1, with D tentatively TRBD1 (5 bases). TRBV23-1 carries the ORF label, with uncertain function. The CDR3 runs 14 residues. V lost 3 bases and J lost 3, with 11 bases in between. This CDR3 is CASSHQTVYTEAFF. As DNA, the CDR3 is TGCGCCAGCAGTCACCAGACAGTGTACACTGAAGCTTTCTTT.

This chain uses TRBV18 with TRBJ1-5; tentatively, D is TRBD1 (5 bases). CDR3 length: 15 amino acids. V was cut by 4 bases and J by 0 bases, with 10 bases left in between. Per germline, CDR1 KGHSH and CDR2 LQKENI. The CDR3 reads CASSRNQGSNQPQHF. Here the CDR3 DNA reads TGTGCCAGCTCACGAAACCAGGGTAGCAATCAGCCCCAGCATTTT.

This rearrangement joins TRBV7-2 to TRBJ1-5, with D unresolved. The V end lost 0 bases, the J end lost 0 bases, and 6 bases lay between the germline ends. CDR1 and CDR2 (germline): SGHTA, FQGNSA. The CDR3 is 15 amino acids. DNA for the CDR3: TGTGCCAGCAGCTTAGCAGACTATAGCAATCAGCCCCAGCATTTT. Its translation: CASSLADYSNQPQHF.

V and J are TRBV3-1 (or the pseudogene TRBV3-2) and TRBJ2-3, with D tentatively TRBD1 (6 bases). Trimming left V 4 bases short and J 0 bases short, with 26 bases between. Germline values: CDR1 LGHDT, CDR2 YNNKEL (reference sequence). CDR3 length equals 20 residues. The CDR3 spells CASSPQGLGWPELSTDTQYF. The CDR3 bases are TGTGCCAGCAGCCCCCAGGGGTTGGGTTGGCCTGAATTAAGCACAGATACGCAGTATTTT.

The chain is built from TRBV12-3 or TRBV12-4 and TRBJ1-2; 8 positions agree with TRBD1. This CDR3 spans 13 amino acids. J lost 6 bases, V lost 6 bases, and 6 bases had no gene match. CDR3 residues: CASSSDRVNGYTF. As DNA, the CDR3 is TGTGCCAGCAGCTCGGACAGGGTTAATGGCTACACCTTC.

Comments on this clone: Other DNA sequences in the same sample also yield this CDR3. V is TRBV7-7 and J is TRBJ2-1, with 10 bases lining up with TRBD2. The V gene's germline CDR1 is SSHAT and CDR2 FNYEAQ (reference sequence). The CDR3 has 15 residues. Trimming cost V 5 bases and J 2 bases; bases outside gene matches: 3. The CDR3 nucleotides are TGTGCCAGCAGCCCTAGCGGGGGAGCCTACAATGAGCAGTTCTTC. Translation: CASSPSGGAYNEQFF.

A remark on this clone: The sample has other DNA sequences that encode this CDR3 too. The rearrangement links TRBV3-1 (or the pseudogene TRBV3-2) to TRBJ2-7; no definite D call. The ends were cut back, 2 bases at V and 6 bases at J, with 11 bases in the middle. The CDR3 loop spans 13 amino acids. Germline V gene lookup returns CDR1 LGHDT and CDR2 YNNKEL (reference sequence). CDR3 nucleotide sequence: TGTGCCAGCAGCCAACTAAACGGCGGCGAGCAGTACTTC. This translates into CASSQLNGGEQYF.

This clone was recorded only once. The V gene is TRBV11-2, the J gene TRBJ1-5; possibly TRBD1 for D (5 bases). Trimming removed 3 bases at V and 6 bases at J, with 12 bases between. The CDR3 runs to 14 residues. Germline CDR1 is SGHAT and CDR2 is FQNNGV. This CDR3 reads CASSFGQGGQPQHF. CDR3 nucleotides: TGTGCCAGCAGCTTTGGGCAGGGAGGTCAGCCCCAGCATTTT.

The chain links TRBV18 to TRBJ1-1; 7 nucleotides agree with TRBD1. Germline V gene lookup returns CDR1 KGHSH and CDR2 LQKENI. The CDR3 is 14 residues long. Trimming removed 4 bases from V and 1 base from J; junction bases left unmatched: 3. The CDR3 DNA reads as TGTGCCAGCTCACAGGACAGGAGGAACACTGAAGCTTTCTTT. Translation gives CASSQDRRNTEAFF.

This clone was counted once. The chain couples TRBV4-1 to TRBJ2-3; 7 bases align to TRBD2. Germline V gene sequence: CDR1 MGHRA, CDR2 YSYEKL. The CDR3 runs to 16 residues. V dropped 1 base and J dropped 0; count of bases not matched to a gene: 4. The CDR3 sequence is CASSQVLAVSTDTQYF. The CDR3 nucleotides are TGCGCCAGCAGCCAAGTTCTAGCGGTTAGCACAGATACGCAGTATTTT.

V gene TRBV18 combines with J gene TRBJ2-2; 7 bases fit TRBD1. The CDR3 is 16 amino acids. Germline loops: CDR1 KGHSH, CDR2 LQKENI. The trim removed 3 bases at V and 4 bases at J, leaving 8 bases unmatched. CDR3 sequence (DNA): TGTGCCAGCTCACCCGTCGCAGGGGGTATCACCGGGGAGCTGTTTTTT. It is translated as CASSPVAGGITGELFF.

The chain uses TRBV9 and TRBJ1-5; TRBD1 matches at 8 bases. CDR1 is SGDLS and CDR2 is YYNGEE in the germline V gene. V was clipped by 3 bases and J by 6 bases; unmatched bases: 5. The CDR3 loop spans 14 amino acids. The DNA of the CDR3 is TGTGCCAGCAGCGGGACAGGGAGCTTTCAGCCCCAGCATTTT. Translation: CASSGTGSFQPQHF.

This chain connects TRBV27 to TRBJ1-2, with D maybe TRBD1 (5 bases). Germline CDR1 and CDR2: MNHEY and SMNVEV (reference sequence). The CDR3 runs to 16 residues. Trimming removed 2 bases at V and 4 bases at J, with 17 bases between. The CDR3 region is CASSLGGGGILYGYTF. The CDR3, as DNA: TGTGCCAGCAGTTTAGGGGGAGGAGGGATCCTCTATGGCTACACCTTC.

This clone has a single count. The chain has TRBV19 and TRBJ2-1; no reliable D call. The V gene's germline CDR1 is LNHDA and CDR2 SQIVND (reference sequence). Trimming took 1 base from V and 0 from J, leaving 10 bases between them. This CDR3 comprises 16 residues. The CDR3: CASSIGFLSSYNEQFF. CDR3 DNA sequence: TGTGCCAGTAGTATAGGGTTTCTGAGCTCCTACAATGAGCAGTTCTTC.

The V and J genes are TRBV30 and TRBJ1-1; D is undetermined. Germline assignment: CDR1 GTSNPN and CDR2 SVGIG (reference sequence). V lost 2 bases to trimming and J lost 4 bases, with 14 bases between them. The CDR3 loop spans 14 amino acids. This CDR3 is CAWSPRPDGTEAFF. The CDR3 DNA reads as TGTGCCTGGAGTCCCCGGCCCGACGGCACTGAAGCTTTCTTT.

The chain recombines TRBV5-4 with TRBJ1-2, with D possibly TRBD1 on 5 matching bases. V shed 0 bases and J shed 4 bases, with 13 bases lying between them. Per the germline V gene, CDR1 is SGHNT and CDR2 is YYREEE (reference sequence). The CDR3 totals 15 residues. The CDR3 region is CASSLVGVWFYGYTF. For the CDR3, the DNA is TGTGCCAGCAGCTTGGTAGGGGTTTGGTTCTATGGCTACACCTTC.